This entry lists 2 T cell receptor beta chains sequenced from one sample in a study of blood T cell repertoires in COVID-19. Repertoires were generated with immunoSEQ multiplex PCR, while TCRdb's copy carries only in-frame clones and drops some. The table shows about 220,000 clones, with 82% occurring only once. What was sequenced was peripheral blood. All receptors come from a woman at least 80 years old with acute or convalescent COVID-19.

The chain employs TRBV3-1 (or the pseudogene TRBV3-2) and TRBJ1-5; D is unclear. This CDR3 is built from 13 residues. V was trimmed by 2 bases and J by 15 bases, leaving 17 bases between them. Germline V gene sequence: CDR1 LGHDT, CDR2 YNNKEL (reference sequence). The CDR3 nucleotides are TGTGCCAGCAGCCAAAGCGGAGAAGAAAAAGTGCATTTT. Amino acid sequence: CASSQSGEEKVHF.

This chain joins TRBV19 and TRBJ1-2; 7 bases align to TRBD1. Germline V gives CDR1 LNHDA, CDR2 SQIVND (reference sequence). This CDR3 is built from 15 residues. V lost 4 bases to trimming and J lost 2 bases; unmatched junction nucleotides: 7. CDR3 in DNA: TGTGCCAGTAGTACTCAACGGGACAGCAACTATGGCTACACCTTC. It specifies CASSTQRDSNYGYTF.